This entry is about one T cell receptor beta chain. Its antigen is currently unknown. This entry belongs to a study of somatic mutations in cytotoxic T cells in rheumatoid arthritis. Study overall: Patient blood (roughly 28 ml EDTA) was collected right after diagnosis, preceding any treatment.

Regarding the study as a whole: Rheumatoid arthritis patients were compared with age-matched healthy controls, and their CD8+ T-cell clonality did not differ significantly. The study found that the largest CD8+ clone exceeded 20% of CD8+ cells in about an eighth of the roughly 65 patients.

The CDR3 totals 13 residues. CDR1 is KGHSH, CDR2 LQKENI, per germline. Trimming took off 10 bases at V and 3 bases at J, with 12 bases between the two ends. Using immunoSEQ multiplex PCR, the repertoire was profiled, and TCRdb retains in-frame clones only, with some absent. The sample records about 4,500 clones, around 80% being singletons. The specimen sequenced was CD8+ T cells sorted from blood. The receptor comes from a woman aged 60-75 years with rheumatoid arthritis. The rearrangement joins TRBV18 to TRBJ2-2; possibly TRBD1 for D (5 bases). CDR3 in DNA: TGTGCCACCGAAGGGGCGTACACCGGGGAGCTGTTTTTT. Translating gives CATEGAYTGELFF.